This T cell receptor (beta chain) comes out of a study of blood T cell repertoires in COVID-19. Study-level information: There were acute and convalescent COVID-19 samples, and they came from the United States, Italy and Spain. PBMCs, B-cell-depleted T cells, or T cells were the source of the cDNA or gDNA that made up the material.

Only in-frame clones appear in the TCRdb table, and some are missing; sequencing was by immunoSEQ multiplex PCR. The sample lists more than 75,000 clones; approximately 89% were seen once. V dropped 5 bases and J dropped 4 bases, with 17 bases sitting between them. The CDR3 loop spans 15 amino acids. The germline V gene encodes CDR1 LNHNV and CDR2 YYDKDF (reference sequence). Source material: peripheral blood. This clonotype originated in a man aged 45-60 years with acute or convalescent COVID-19. This rearrangement joins TRBV15 to TRBJ1-2; D not certain. In DNA, the CDR3 is TGTGCCACCAGCCCCCACCAAAGGCGGTTCTATGGCTACACCTTC. Protein product: CATSPHQRRFYGYTF.